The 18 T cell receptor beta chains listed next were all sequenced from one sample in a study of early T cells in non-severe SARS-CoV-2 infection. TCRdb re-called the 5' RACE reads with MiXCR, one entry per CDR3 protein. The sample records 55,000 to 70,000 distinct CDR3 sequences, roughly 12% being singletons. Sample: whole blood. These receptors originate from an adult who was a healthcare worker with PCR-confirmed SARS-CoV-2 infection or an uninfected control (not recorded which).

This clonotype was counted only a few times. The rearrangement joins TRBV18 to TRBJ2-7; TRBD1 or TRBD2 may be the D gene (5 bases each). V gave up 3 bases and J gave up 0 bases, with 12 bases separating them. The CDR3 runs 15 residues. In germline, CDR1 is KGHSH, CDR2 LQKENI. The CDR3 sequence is CASSPGTLSSYEQYF. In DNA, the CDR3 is TGTGCCAGCTCACCCGGGACGCTCAGCTCCTACGAGCAGTACTTC.

As DNA, the CDR3 is TGTGCCATCAGTGACCCTGCCGAAAAACTGTTTTTT. As protein: CAISDPAEKLFF. The chain has TRBV10-3 and TRBJ1-4; D uncertain. Trimming stripped 3 bases from V and 8 bases from J, with 7 bases between. The germline gives CDR1 ENHRY, CDR2 SYGVKD. This CDR3 has 12 amino acids.

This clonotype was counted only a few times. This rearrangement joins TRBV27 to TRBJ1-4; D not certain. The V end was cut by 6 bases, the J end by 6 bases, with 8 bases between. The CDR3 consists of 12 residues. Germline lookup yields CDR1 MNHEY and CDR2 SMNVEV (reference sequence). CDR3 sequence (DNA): TGTGCCAGCAGGGCCGTGGATGAAAAACTGTTTTTT. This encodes CASRAVDEKLFF. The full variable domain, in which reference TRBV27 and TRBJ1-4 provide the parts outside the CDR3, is EAQVTQNPRYLITVTGKKLTVTCSQNMNHEYMSWYRQDPGLGLRQIYYSMNVEVTDKGDVPEGYKVSRKEKRNFPLILESPSPNQTSLYFCASRAVDEKLFFGSGTQLSVL.

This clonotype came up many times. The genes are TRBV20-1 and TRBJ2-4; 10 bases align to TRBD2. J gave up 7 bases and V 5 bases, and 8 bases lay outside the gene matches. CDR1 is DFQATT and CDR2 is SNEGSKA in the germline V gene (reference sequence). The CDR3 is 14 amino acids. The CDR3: CSAESGGAGNIQYF. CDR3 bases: TGCAGTGCTGAAAGCGGGGGGGCCGGGAACATTCAGTACTTC.

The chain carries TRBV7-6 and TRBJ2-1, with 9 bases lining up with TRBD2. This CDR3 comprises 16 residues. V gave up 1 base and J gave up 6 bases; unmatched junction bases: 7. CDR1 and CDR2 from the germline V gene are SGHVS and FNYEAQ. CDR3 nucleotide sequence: TGTGCCAGCAGCTTAGTCGGGACTAGCAATTCCAATGAGCAGTTCTTC. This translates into CASSLVGTSNSNEQFF.

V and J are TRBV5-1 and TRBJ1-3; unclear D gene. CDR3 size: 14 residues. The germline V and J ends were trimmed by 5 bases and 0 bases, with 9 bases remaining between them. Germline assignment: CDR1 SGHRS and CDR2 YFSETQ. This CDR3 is CASSPAGSGNTIYF. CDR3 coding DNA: TGCGCCAGCAGTCCGGCGGGCTCTGGAAACACCATATATTTT. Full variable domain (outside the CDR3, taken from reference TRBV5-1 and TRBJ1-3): KAGVTQTPRYLIKTRGQQVTLSCSPISGHRSVSWYQQTPGQGLQFLFEYFSETQRNKGNFPGRFSGRQFSNSRSEMNVSTLELGDSALYLCASSPAGSGNTIYFGEGSWLTVV.

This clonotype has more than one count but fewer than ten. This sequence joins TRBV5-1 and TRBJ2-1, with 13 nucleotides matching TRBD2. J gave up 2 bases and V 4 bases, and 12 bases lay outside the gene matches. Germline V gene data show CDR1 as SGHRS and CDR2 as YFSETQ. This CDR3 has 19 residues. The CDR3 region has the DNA TGCGCCAGCAGCCCACGGGTTGCGGGGACTAGCGGGACCTACAATGAGCAGTTCTTC. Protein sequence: CASSPRVAGTSGTYNEQFF.

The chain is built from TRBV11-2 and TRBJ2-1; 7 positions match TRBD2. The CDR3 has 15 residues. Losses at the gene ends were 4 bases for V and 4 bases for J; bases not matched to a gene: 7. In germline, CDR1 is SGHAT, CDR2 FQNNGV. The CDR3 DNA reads TGTGCCAGCAGCTCCTTCTTGCGGGGGTACAATGAGCAGTTCTTC. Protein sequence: CASSSFLRGYNEQFF.

The CDR3 DNA follows: TGTGCCAGTAGTATCAGGGGTCAAACCTTCTACAATGAGCAGTTCTTC. This encodes CASSIRGQTFYNEQFF. The V gene is TRBV19, the J gene TRBJ2-1; maybe TRBD1 (6 bases). The germline V and J ends were trimmed by 3 bases and 3 bases, with 15 bases remaining between them. CDR3 length: 16 residues. CDR1 and CDR2 from the germline V gene are LNHDA and SQIVND (reference sequence).

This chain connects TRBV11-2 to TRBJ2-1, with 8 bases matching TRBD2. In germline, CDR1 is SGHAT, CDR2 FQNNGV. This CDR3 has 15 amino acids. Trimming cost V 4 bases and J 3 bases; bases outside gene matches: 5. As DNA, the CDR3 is TGTGCCAGCAGCTATCGGGGGGGTGACTACAATGAGCAGTTCTTC. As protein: CASSYRGGDYNEQFF.

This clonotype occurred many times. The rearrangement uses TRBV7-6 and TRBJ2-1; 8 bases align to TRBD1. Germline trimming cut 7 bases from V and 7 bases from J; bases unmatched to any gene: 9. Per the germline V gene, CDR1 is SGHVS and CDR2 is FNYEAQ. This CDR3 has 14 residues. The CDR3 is CASNGRGLLNEQFF. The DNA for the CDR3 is TGTGCCAGCAACGGCAGGGGGCTATTGAATGAGCAGTTCTTC.

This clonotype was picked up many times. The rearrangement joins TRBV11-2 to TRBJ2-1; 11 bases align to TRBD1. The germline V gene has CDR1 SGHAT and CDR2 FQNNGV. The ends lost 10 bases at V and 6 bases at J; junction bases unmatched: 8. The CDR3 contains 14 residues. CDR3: CATRPGQGGNEQFF. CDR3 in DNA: TGTGCCACCAGACCGGGACAGGGGGGCAATGAGCAGTTCTTC. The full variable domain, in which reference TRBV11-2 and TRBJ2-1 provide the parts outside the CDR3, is EAGVAQSPRYKIIEKRQSVAFWCNPISGHATLYWYQQILGQGPKLLIQFQNNGVVDDSQLPKDRFSAERLKGVDSTLKIQPAKLEDSAVYLCATRPGQGGNEQFFGPGTRLTVL.

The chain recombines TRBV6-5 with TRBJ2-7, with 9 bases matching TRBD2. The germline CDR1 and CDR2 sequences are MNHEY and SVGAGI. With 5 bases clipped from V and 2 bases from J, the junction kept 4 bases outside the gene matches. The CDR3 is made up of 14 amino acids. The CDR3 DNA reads TGTGCCAGCAGTCCCCGACTAGCGGCCTACGAGCAGTACTTC. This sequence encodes CASSPRLAAYEQYF.

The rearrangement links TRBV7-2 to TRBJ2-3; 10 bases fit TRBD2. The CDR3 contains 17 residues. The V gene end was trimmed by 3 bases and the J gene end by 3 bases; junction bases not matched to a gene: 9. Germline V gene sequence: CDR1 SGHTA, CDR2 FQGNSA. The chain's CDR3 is CASSLGALAGMTDTQYF. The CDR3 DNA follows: TGTGCCAGCAGCTTGGGTGCACTAGCGGGGATGACAGATACGCAGTATTTT.

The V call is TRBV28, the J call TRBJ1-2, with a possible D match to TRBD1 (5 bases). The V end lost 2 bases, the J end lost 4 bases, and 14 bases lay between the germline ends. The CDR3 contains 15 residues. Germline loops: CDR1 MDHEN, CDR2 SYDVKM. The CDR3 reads CASSLPGPGVYGYTF. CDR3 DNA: TGTGCCAGCAGTTTACCCGGACCGGGGGTCTATGGCTACACCTTC.

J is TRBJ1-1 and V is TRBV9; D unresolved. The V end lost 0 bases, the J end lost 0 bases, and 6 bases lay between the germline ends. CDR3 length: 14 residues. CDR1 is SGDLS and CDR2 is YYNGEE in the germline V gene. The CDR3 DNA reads TGTGCCAGCAGCGTAGGCCCCATGAACACTGAAGCTTTCTTT. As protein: CASSVGPMNTEAFF.

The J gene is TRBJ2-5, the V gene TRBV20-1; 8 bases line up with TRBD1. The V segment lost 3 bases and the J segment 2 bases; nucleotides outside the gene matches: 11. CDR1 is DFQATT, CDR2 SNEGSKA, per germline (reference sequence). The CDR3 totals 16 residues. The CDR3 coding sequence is TGCAGTGCTAGTCCACAGGGGGGAAGGCTACAAGAGACCCAGTACTTC. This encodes CSASPQGGRLQETQYF.

The chain's CDR3 is CSVRYNEQFF. In nucleotides, the CDR3 is TGCAGCGTTCGCTACAATGAGCAGTTCTTC. The chain links TRBV29-1 to TRBJ2-1; D is ambiguous. The CDR3 contains 10 residues. Trimming took off 5 bases at V and 3 bases at J, with 2 bases between the two ends. Germline V gene lookup returns CDR1 SQVTM and CDR2 ANQGSEA.